These 14 T cell receptor beta chains originate from one sample sequenced in a study of Ad26.COV2.S vaccination and SARS-CoV-2 variants. Libraries were prepared by immunoSEQ multiplex PCR; TCRdb keeps only in-frame clonotypes and omits some of them. Of some 340,000 clones detected, around 83% appear once; the ten largest clones hold around 2%. The sample's treatment: around 19 received Ad26.COV2.S at low or high dose, single or two shots; 5 received placebo; per-sample allocation not given. Samples came from day 63 after the first vaccine or placebo injection. Sequenced material: peripheral blood, taken in a trial of Ad26.COV2.S vaccine versus placebo. These TCRs come from a person aged 18-60 years who received the Ad26.COV2.S COVID-19 vaccine or a placebo.

J is TRBJ2-2 and V is TRBV16, with no clear D. Trimming removed 1 base from V and 1 base from J, with 7 bases in between. CDR3 length: 15 amino acids. Germline V lookup: CDR1 KGHSY, CDR2 FQNENV. CDR3 amino acids: CASSQYDWNTGELFF. CDR3 nucleotides: TGTGCCAGCAGCCAATATGACTGGAACACCGGGGAGCTGTTTTTT.

The table lists this clone with a count of one. The chain carries TRBV19 and TRBJ1-2; D call uncertain. Germline assignment: CDR1 LNHDA and CDR2 SQIVND (reference sequence). Trimming left V 2 bases short and J 3 bases short, with 10 bases between. CDR3 length: 14 residues. The CDR3 coding sequence is TGTGCCAGTAGTATAACTAAAGCCTACTATGGCTACACCTTC. Residues: CASSITKAYYGYTF.

The chain has TRBV19 and TRBJ1-4, with 8 nucleotides matching TRBD1. The CDR3 sequence is 14 residues long. Trimming took 4 bases from V and 8 from J; bases not matched to a gene: 6. In germline, CDR1 is LNHDA, CDR2 SQIVND (reference sequence). DNA for the CDR3: TGTGCCAGTAGTAGAGGACAGGGAGGAGAAAAACTGTTTTTT. This codes for CASSRGQGGEKLFF. The full variable domain, in which reference TRBV19 and TRBJ1-4 provide the parts outside the CDR3, is DGGITQSPKYLFRKEGQNVTLSCEQNLNHDAMYWYRQDPGQGLRLIYYSQIVNDFQKGDIAEGYSVSREKKESFPLTVTSAQKNPTAFYLCASSRGQGGEKLFFGSGTQLSVL.

Notes on this clone: Other DNA sequences of this sample code for an identical CDR3. The chain employs TRBV2 and TRBJ1-1; maybe TRBD1 (5 bases). Germline values: CDR1 SNHLY, CDR2 FYNNEI. Trimming left V 1 base short and J 4 bases short, with 7 bases between. CDR3 length: 13 amino acids. This CDR3 is CASSEDGGTEAFF. In DNA form, the CDR3 reads TGTGCCAGCAGTGAAGATGGGGGCACTGAAGCTTTCTTT. The variable domain in full, completed from reference TRBV2 and TRBJ1-1, reads EPEVTQTPSHQVTQMGQEVILRCVPISNHLYFYWYRQILGQKVEFLVSFYNNEISEKSEIFDDQFSVERPDGSNFTLKIRSTKLEDSAMYFCASSEDGGTEAFFGQGTRLTVV.

V and J are TRBV14 and TRBJ1-6, with 8 bases that match TRBD1. Germline values: CDR1 SGHDN, CDR2 FVKESK. V shed 4 bases and J 7 bases; nucleotides not matched to a gene: 3. This CDR3 spans 14 amino acids. CDR3 amino acids: CASSPWTGNSPLHF. As DNA, the CDR3 is TGTGCCAGCAGCCCTTGGACAGGGAATTCACCCCTCCACTTT.

V usage is TRBV5-4 and J usage is TRBJ1-1, with D possibly matching TRBD1 (5 bases). Germline-derived CDR1 and CDR2 are SGHNT and YYREEE (reference sequence). The CDR3 runs 12 residues. Trimming cost V 4 bases and J 3 bases, with 7 bases left between them. The CDR3 bases are TGTGCCAGCAGCGGGGGGGACACTGAAGCTTTCTTT. It encodes CASSGGDTEAFF. The entire variable domain, with the rest obtained from reference TRBV5-4 and TRBJ1-1, is as follows: ETGVTQSPTHLIKTRGQQVTLRCSSQSGHNTVSWYQQALGQGPQFIFQYYREEENGRGNFPPRFSGLQFPNYSSELNVNALELDDSALYLCASSGGDTEAFFGQGTRLTVV.

At least ten counts were recorded for this clone. The chain uses TRBV30 and TRBJ2-1, with D possibly matching TRBD2 (5 bases). This CDR3 has 14 residues. Trimming pared 3 bases from V and 3 bases from J, leaving 12 bases between. In germline, CDR1 is GTSNPN, CDR2 SVGIG (reference sequence). CDR3: CAWRGGPSYNEQFF. CDR3 DNA sequence: TGTGCCTGGAGAGGAGGTCCAAGCTACAATGAGCAGTTCTTC.

The chain carries TRBV30 and TRBJ1-2; TRBD1 might be the D (6 bases). V was shortened by 0 bases and J by 6 bases, with 20 bases between the two germline ends. The CDR3 loop spans 16 amino acids. Germline V CDR1 and CDR2: GTSNPN, SVGIG (reference sequence). CDR3 sequence (DNA): TGTGCCTGGAGTGTCTTCCCCAACAGGGCATTTAATGGCTACACCTTC. Amino acids: CAWSVFPNRAFNGYTF.

V gene TRBV12-3 or TRBV12-4 combines with J gene TRBJ2-1, with D perhaps matching TRBD1 or TRBD2 (6 bases each). Trimming stripped 5 bases from V and 10 bases from J, with 15 bases between. The CDR3 runs 13 residues. The CDR3 DNA sequence: TGTGCCAGCAGTCACCGGGGGCCCTTCGAGCAGTTCTTC. Translation: CASSHRGPFEQFF.

The table lists this clone with a few counts. The chain is built from TRBV4-3 and TRBJ1-5; no definite D call. Trimming took off 6 bases at V and 0 bases at J, with 6 bases between the two ends. Looked up from germline, CDR1 is LGHNA and CDR2 is YSLEER. This CDR3 is built from 13 residues. The CDR3 is CASSVDSNQPQHF. The CDR3 DNA follows: TGCGCCAGCAGTGTGGATAGCAATCAGCCCCAGCATTTT.

There are many counts of this clone. The CDR3 nucleotides are TGTGCCAGCAGCTCCCTCACTAATTCACCCCTCCACTTT. Its translation is CASSSLTNSPLHF. The J gene is TRBJ1-6, the V gene TRBV7-2, with D hard to call. This CDR3 contains 13 residues. V dropped 4 bases and J dropped 6 bases, with 7 bases sitting between them. From germline, CDR1 is SGHTA and CDR2 FQGNSA.

V is TRBV29-1 and J is TRBJ1-1, with no clear D. Germline V CDR1 and CDR2: SQVTM, ANQGSEA. Trimming shortened V by 4 bases and J by 0 bases, and 9 bases separated the two germline ends. CDR3 length: 13 residues. The CDR3 loop is CSVVFNLNTEAFF. CDR3 DNA sequence: TGCAGCGTTGTCTTTAATTTGAACACTGAAGCTTTCTTT.

The chain is built from TRBV10-1 and TRBJ2-7; 10 positions agree with TRBD1. Germline V CDR1 and CDR2: WNHNN, SYGVQD (reference sequence). The CDR3 spans 14 residues. Trimming cost V 1 base and J 5 bases; bases outside gene matches: 2. In DNA, the CDR3 is TGCGCCAGCAGTGAGTGGGGGACAGGGGACGAGCAGTACTTC. This encodes CASSEWGTGDEQYF.

The chain's CDR3 is CAWSRLGKPQHF. DNA of the CDR3: TGTGCCTGGAGCAGGTTAGGGAAGCCCCAGCATTTT. The chain employs TRBV30 and TRBJ1-5, with D uncertain. Trimming left V 3 bases short and J 8 bases short, with 11 bases between. The CDR3 covers 12 residues. From germline, CDR1 is GTSNPN and CDR2 SVGIG (reference sequence).